This is a list of T cell receptor beta chains from one sample in a study of cytomegalovirus exposure and HLA in healthy donors. TCRdb's copy holds only in-frame clones and misses some; the assay was immunoSEQ multiplex PCR. The data contain over 100,000 clones, roughly 90% of them seen just once; the ten biggest clones take up around 2.1%. Specimen: PBMCs. Every receptor here comes from a woman aged 18-29 years in good health and CMV-seronegative. Each CDR3 is given with its conserved first and last residue. Each record gives: CDR3 DNA, CDR3 protein, CDR3 length, D gene, J gene, V gene, clone size. D genes are given only for firm matches. Where a row states a size, it is once, few, many or the class of an expanded clone; other rows omit it.

DNA: TGCGCCAGCAGCCTGCGACCGGGACTAGCGGGAGTAGTTGAGCAGTTCTTC
CDR3: CASSLRPGLAGVVEQFF
length: 17
D: TRBD2
J: TRBJ2-1
V: TRBV5-1
size: once

DNA: TGTGCCAGCAGCAAAACCAGGGCCCATAATGAAAAACTGTTTTTT
CDR3: CASSKTRAHNEKLFF
length: 15
D: -
J: TRBJ1-4
V: TRBV7-6
size: -

DNA: TGCGCCAGCAGCCAGACTAGCGGGGTGGCCAAAAACATTCAGTACTTC
CDR3: CASSQTSGVAKNIQYF
length: 16
D: TRBD2
J: TRBJ2-4
V: TRBV4-1
size: -

DNA: TGTGCCAGCAGCACTCCCGAGGACCAAGAGACCCAGTACTTC
CDR3: CASSTPEDQETQYF
length: 14
D: -
J: TRBJ2-5
V: TRBV9
size: -

DNA: TGTGCCAGCAGCTTGATTTCCCCAGGGGCAGATACGCAGTATTTT
CDR3: CASSLISPGADTQYF
length: 15
D: -
J: TRBJ2-3
V: TRBV7-2
size: -

DNA: TGTGCCAGCAGCCAAGGCTGGGGACAGCGGATTTATGGCTACACCTTC
CDR3: CASSQGWGQRIYGYTF
length: 16
D: TRBD1
J: TRBJ1-2
V: TRBV14
size: -

DNA: TGTGCCACAACCGGGACAGGGGTCGGCGAGCAGTACTTC
CDR3: CATTGTGVGEQYF
length: 13
D: TRBD1
J: TRBJ2-7
V: TRBV5-4
size: -

DNA: TGTGCCAGCAGCTTCGTGGGGGCAGAAGCTTTCTTT
CDR3: CASSFVGAEAFF
length: 12
D: -
J: TRBJ1-1
V: TRBV7-8
size: -

DNA: TGTGCCAGCGGCCCACTAGCGGGAGCAGATACGCAGTATTTT
CDR3: CASGPLAGADTQYF
length: 14
D: TRBD2
J: TRBJ2-3
V: TRBV5-6
size: -

DNA: TGTGCCAGCAGGCCGACAGGGGCTGAAGCTTTCTTT
CDR3: CASRPTGAEAFF
length: 12
D: TRBD1
J: TRBJ1-1
V: TRBV27
size: -

DNA: TGTGCCAGCAGTCCGGGACTAGCGGGGGGAGCCCAGTACTTC
CDR3: CASSPGLAGGAQYF
length: 14
D: TRBD2
J: TRBJ2-5
V: TRBV6-5
size: -

DNA: TGCACCAGCTCCCCTTTAGGGGATGAAAAACTGTTTTTT
CDR3: CTSSPLGDEKLFF
length: 13
D: -
J: TRBJ1-4
V: TRBV1
size: -

DNA: TGTGCCAGCAGTTATAAGGGGGTGGGAGGCTACACCTTC
CDR3: CASSYKGVGGYTF
length: 13
D: -
J: TRBJ1-2
V: TRBV6-5
size: -

DNA: TGCAGCGTTGTTGGCCTACCGGGACAGGGAGACACAGATACGCAGTATTTT
CDR3: CSVVGLPGQGDTDTQYF
length: 17
D: TRBD1
J: TRBJ2-3
V: TRBV29-1
size: -

DNA: TGTGCCAGCCGGACGGGACAGAGTAGCAATCAGCCCCAGCATTTT
CDR3: CASRTGQSSNQPQHF
length: 15
D: TRBD1
J: TRBJ1-5
V: TRBV6-5
size: few

DNA: TGTGCCACCAGTTCGACAGGGGGGACCCAGTACTTC
CDR3: CATSSTGGTQYF
length: 12
D: TRBD1
J: TRBJ2-5
V: TRBV28
size: -

DNA: TGCGCCAGCAGCCAAGTAAGCGGGGACACCGGGGAGCTGTTTTTT
CDR3: CASSQVSGDTGELFF
length: 15
D: TRBD2
J: TRBJ2-2
V: TRBV4-1
size: -

DNA: TGCAGCGTCGAAAGGAGCTATATCACAGATACGCAGTATTTT
CDR3: CSVERSYITDTQYF
length: 14
D: -
J: TRBJ2-3
V: TRBV29-1
size: few

DNA: TGTGCCAGCAGGGTTCTCTTCAGCTACGAGCAGTACTTC
CDR3: CASRVLFSYEQYF
length: 13
D: -
J: TRBJ2-7
V: TRBV6-4
size: -

DNA: TGTGCCAGCAGTTCGCCGACAGGGAATCAGTTCTTC
CDR3: CASSSPTGNQFF
length: 12
D: TRBD1
J: TRBJ2-1
V: TRBV27
size: once

DNA: TGTGCCAGCAGCTTGGGTGACAGTTTTTACAATGAGCAGTTCTTC
CDR3: CASSLGDSFYNEQFF
length: 15
D: -
J: TRBJ2-1
V: TRBV7-9
size: once

DNA: TGTGCCAGCAGCCTCGGGGGGGAGGGTGAGCAGTTCTTC
CDR3: CASSLGGEGEQFF
length: 13
D: TRBD2
J: TRBJ2-1
V: TRBV7-6
size: -

DNA: TGTGCCAGCAGCTACGGGCAGGGGCCCTACTACGAGCAGTACTTC
CDR3: CASSYGQGPYYEQYF
length: 15
D: -
J: TRBJ2-7
V: TRBV27
size: -

DNA: TGTGCCAGCTCTCACCGGAGGCAGCAAGAGACCCAGTACTTC
CDR3: CASSHRRQQETQYF
length: 14
D: -
J: TRBJ2-5
V: TRBV18
size: -

DNA: TGTGCCTGGAGTACGAACAGGGGTGGGGGCTACACCTTC
CDR3: CAWSTNRGGGYTF
length: 13
D: TRBD1
J: TRBJ1-2
V: TRBV30
size: -

DNA: TGCGCCAGCAGCTTGGCTACTAGTTACGAGCAGTACTTC
CDR3: CASSLATSYEQYF
length: 13
D: -
J: TRBJ2-7
V: TRBV5-1
size: -

DNA: TGTGCCAGTAGCCCGGAGGGCAGGGAGGCCTATGGCTACACCTTC
CDR3: CASSPEGREAYGYTF
length: 15
D: -
J: TRBJ1-2
V: TRBV19
size: -

DNA: TGTGCCAGCAGCGGGACAGGGGGCGGACAGCCCCAGCATTTT
CDR3: CASSGTGGGQPQHF
length: 14
D: TRBD1
J: TRBJ1-5
V: TRBV7-9
size: once

DNA: TGTGCCAGCACCACCACAGGGTTCGGGGCGGACACTGAAGCTTTCTTT
CDR3: CASTTTGFGADTEAFF
length: 16
D: -
J: TRBJ1-1
V: TRBV11-2
size: -

DNA: TGTGCCAGCAGGGCCGGGACAGGGGTCCCCTATGGCTACACCTTC
CDR3: CASRAGTGVPYGYTF
length: 15
D: TRBD1
J: TRBJ1-2
V: TRBV5-4
size: -

DNA: TGTGCCAGCAGCTTACTTTGGAACCCAGACAATGGCTACACCTTC
CDR3: CASSLLWNPDNGYTF
length: 15
D: -
J: TRBJ1-2
V: TRBV7-2
size: -

DNA: TGTGCCAGCAGCTTAGCGGGAGGGCTGGACACCGGGGAGCTGTTTTTT
CDR3: CASSLAGGLDTGELFF
length: 16
D: TRBD2
J: TRBJ2-2
V: TRBV7-3
size: -

DNA: TGTGCCAGCAGCCGGACACCCGTGAACACTGAAGCTTTCTTT
CDR3: CASSRTPVNTEAFF
length: 14
D: -
J: TRBJ1-1
V: TRBV7-9
size: once

DNA: TGTGCCAGCAGTTTATCCTACCCCCCGGGCTCCTACAATGAGCAGTTCTTC
CDR3: CASSLSYPPGSYNEQFF
length: 17
D: -
J: TRBJ2-1
V: TRBV27
size: -

DNA: TGTGCCAGCAGCGAGATAGCGGTAAGCTCCTACAATGAGCAGTTCTTC
CDR3: CASSEIAVSSYNEQFF
length: 16
D: -
J: TRBJ2-1
V: TRBV9
size: -

DNA: TGTGCCAGCAGCCCAGGGGCTCCTGTGGGCTACACCTTC
CDR3: CASSPGAPVGYTF
length: 13
D: -
J: TRBJ1-2
V: TRBV7-6
size: -

DNA: TGTGCCAGCAGCTTTGACAGGGCCAGCTATGGCTACACCTTC
CDR3: CASSFDRASYGYTF
length: 14
D: TRBD1
J: TRBJ1-2
V: TRBV7-2
size: -

DNA: TGTGCCAGCTCCCCACGGGGGGGTCAGCCCCAGCATTTT
CDR3: CASSPRGGQPQHF
length: 13
D: -
J: TRBJ1-5
V: TRBV7-8
size: -

DNA: TGTGCCAGCTCACCAGGGAGGTCCTACGAGCAGTACTTC
CDR3: CASSPGRSYEQYF
length: 13
D: -
J: TRBJ2-7
V: TRBV18
size: -

DNA: TGCGCCAGCAGCTTGAGCCAGGCAGCCTACGAGCAGTACTTC
CDR3: CASSLSQAAYEQYF
length: 14
D: -
J: TRBJ2-7
V: TRBV5-1
size: -

DNA: TGTGCCAGCAGTTGGGGTGGTAGCGGGGGGGGTGAGCAGTTCTTC
CDR3: CASSWGGSGGGEQFF
length: 15
D: TRBD2
J: TRBJ2-1
V: TRBV6-5
size: -

DNA: TGTGCCAGCAGTCGGGGACACCTGAACACCGGGGAGCTGTTTTTT
CDR3: CASSRGHLNTGELFF
length: 15
D: -
J: TRBJ2-2
V: TRBV6-5
size: -

DNA: TGTGCCAGCAGCGGGACAGGGTTCCTTAACTATGGCTACACCTTC
CDR3: CASSGTGFLNYGYTF
length: 15
D: TRBD1
J: TRBJ1-2
V: TRBV9
size: few

DNA: TGTGCCAGCAGCTTAGCGGGGGCTGAAGAGACCCAGTACTTC
CDR3: CASSLAGAEETQYF
length: 14
D: -
J: TRBJ2-5
V: TRBV7-9
size: -

DNA: TGTGCCAGCAGTTTTTTAAGTACTTCCTACGAGCAGTACTTC
CDR3: CASSFLSTSYEQYF
length: 14
D: -
J: TRBJ2-7
V: TRBV27
size: -

DNA: TGTGCCACAACCGGGACAACCTCTGGAAACACCATATATTTT
CDR3: CATTGTTSGNTIYF
length: 14
D: -
J: TRBJ1-3
V: TRBV28
size: -

DNA: TGTGCCAGCAGATGGACAGGGGGCACTGCTGAAGCTTTCTTT
CDR3: CASRWTGGTAEAFF
length: 14
D: TRBD1
J: TRBJ1-1
V: TRBV28
size: -

DNA: TGTGCCAGCAGCCGGGGACAGGGGGACGGTTACGAGCAGTACTTC
CDR3: CASSRGQGDGYEQYF
length: 15
D: TRBD1
J: TRBJ2-7
V: TRBV14
size: -

DNA: TGTGCCAGCAGTTTACTAGCGGGAACCTACAATGAGCAGTTCTTC
CDR3: CASSLLAGTYNEQFF
length: 15
D: TRBD2
J: TRBJ2-1
V: TRBV27
size: -

DNA: TGTGCCAGCAGTTCGGGACTTTGGGCCCTCCACAATGAGCAGTTCTTC
CDR3: CASSSGLWALHNEQFF
length: 16
D: -
J: TRBJ2-1
V: TRBV6-5
size: -

DNA: TGTGCCAGCAGTTTATCGCGGGACCCATCGGGCAATGAGCAGTTCTTC
CDR3: CASSLSRDPSGNEQFF
length: 16
D: -
J: TRBJ2-1
V: TRBV27
size: -

DNA: TGTGCCAGCAGCTTAGGCGGGCTCGGGGCCCAGTACTTC
CDR3: CASSLGGLGAQYF
length: 13
D: -
J: TRBJ2-5
V: TRBV7-2
size: few